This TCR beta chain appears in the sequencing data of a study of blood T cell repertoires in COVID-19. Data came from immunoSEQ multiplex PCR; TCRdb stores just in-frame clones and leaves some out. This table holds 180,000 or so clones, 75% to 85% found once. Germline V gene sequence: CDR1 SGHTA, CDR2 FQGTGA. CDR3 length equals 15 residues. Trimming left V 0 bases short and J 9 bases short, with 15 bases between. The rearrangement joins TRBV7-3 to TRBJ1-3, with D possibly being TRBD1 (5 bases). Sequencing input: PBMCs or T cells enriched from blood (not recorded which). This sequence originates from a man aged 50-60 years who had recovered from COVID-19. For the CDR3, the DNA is TGTGCCAGCAGCTTAACAGGAGGCTCGGGGGGCACCATATATTTT. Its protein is CASSLTGGSGGTIYF.